This TCR beta chain comes out of a study of shared clonotypes between healthy human individuals. Across the study: The people who gave samples were a couple of women and three men aged 18 to 49. Study-wide results and limits: The generation probabilities recorded for non-shared clonotypes fell below those of clonotypes shared by all four donors. Enrolling few donors narrowed the genetic and exposure-history diversity that was represented.

The method was immunoSEQ multiplex PCR; TCRdb's version includes in-frame clones alone and lacks a portion of them. The repertoire includes 650,000 to 750,000 clones, about two thirds of them detected once, and approximately 1.8% sits in the top ten. Remarks on this clone: Its specificity is unknown.

This CDR3 contains 11 residues. The V and J ends lost 7 bases and 8 bases, in that order; junction bases with no gene match: 4. Germline V gene data show CDR1 as MDHEN and CDR2 as SYDVKM. The chain joins TRBV28 to TRBJ1-2; 7 nucleotides align to TRBD1. The source material was memory CD4+ T cells sorted from blood. Subset reported: CD45RA-negative fraction. The receptor comes from a woman younger than 45 in good health. CDR3 sequence: CASTTDRGYTF. The CDR3 DNA reads as TGTGCCAGCACCACGGACAGGGGCTACACCTTC.